The 12 T cell receptor beta chains below come from one sample, sequenced in a study of T-cell memory formation after mild COVID-19. MiXCR was run by TCRdb on the 5' RACE reads, yielding one entry per CDR3 protein. The data contain 550,000 to 700,000 distinct CDR3 sequences, more than 15% of them seen just once; the ten biggest clones take up more than 10%. Sequencing was carried out using PBMCs or a T cell subset sorted from them (not recorded which). The receptors were gathered from an adult woman who had mild COVID-19 (a few samples of this study predate the infection). Cell type and time point are not known.

This clonotype was found a few times. V usage is TRBV7-9 and J usage is TRBJ2-7; TRBD2 matches at 11 bases. Looked up from germline, CDR1 is SEHNR and CDR2 is FQNEAQ (reference sequence). V gave up 4 bases and J gave up 6 bases; unmatched junction bases: 11. The CDR3 totals 16 residues. The CDR3 protein is CASSSTTSGNRLEQYF. The CDR3 DNA follows: TGTGCCAGCAGCTCCACGACTAGCGGGAATCGCCTCGAGCAGTACTTC.

The CDR3 DNA reads as TGCAGTGCTCCCGTGGGTGGCTACAATGAGCAGTTCTTC. Translation: CSAPVGGYNEQFF. The chain employs TRBV20-1 and TRBJ2-1; D gene uncertain. The CDR3 is made up of 13 amino acids. Trimming shortened V by 5 bases and J by 3 bases, and 11 bases separated the two germline ends. Per the germline V gene, CDR1 is DFQATT and CDR2 is SNEGSKA (reference sequence).

The chain recombines TRBV7-2 with TRBJ2-1, with 9 bases lining up with TRBD2. CDR1 and CDR2 (germline): SGHTA, FQGNSA. V lost 1 base and J lost 6; bases outside the gene matches: 10. This CDR3 region has 17 residues. CDR3 amino acids: CASSLGAGGPPSNEQFF. CDR3 DNA sequence: TGTGCCAGCAGCTTAGGGGCGGGGGGGCCACCCAGCAATGAGCAGTTCTTC.

This clonotype was detected ten times or more. The V and J genes are TRBV20-1 and TRBJ2-1, with TRBD2 matching over 15 bases. Per the germline V gene, CDR1 is DFQATT and CDR2 is SNEGSKA (reference sequence). After removal of 6 bases from V and 12 bases from J, the junction contained 9 bases not matched to a gene. CDR3 length: 14 residues. The CDR3 sequence is CSARGLAGGGTQFF. The CDR3 DNA follows: TGCAGTGCCCGGGGACTAGCGGGAGGAGGGACGCAGTTCTTC.

This clonotype was counted a few times. The V call is TRBV20-1, the J call TRBJ1-1; D not certain. Germline V gene data show CDR1 as DFQATT and CDR2 as SNEGSKA (reference sequence). The CDR3 sequence is 12 residues long. Trimming pared 5 bases from V and 4 bases from J, leaving 11 bases between. The CDR3 spells CSALNSSTEAFF. DNA for the CDR3: TGCAGTGCTCTGAACAGCTCCACTGAAGCTTTCTTT.

V gene TRBV2 combines with J gene TRBJ2-3, with 8 bases matching TRBD2. CDR3 length equals 16 residues. J lost 1 base, V lost 7 bases, and 10 bases had no gene match. Per the germline V gene, CDR1 is SNHLY and CDR2 is FYNNEI. CDR3 residues: CASTTREGLGTDTQYF. Here the CDR3 DNA reads TGTGCCAGCACCACCCGGGAGGGGTTGGGCACAGATACGCAGTATTTT.

The V call is TRBV5-1, the J call TRBJ2-7; maybe TRBD2 (5 bases). The germline gives CDR1 SGHRS, CDR2 YFSETQ. The V end was cut by 1 base, the J end by 2 bases, with 7 bases between. CDR3 size: 13 residues. CDR3: CASSLLGTYEQYF. CDR3 bases: TGCGCCAGCAGCTTGCTCGGGACCTACGAGCAGTACTTC.

This clonotype was seen many times. The rearrangement joins TRBV6-5 to TRBJ2-2, with 9 nucleotides matching TRBD1. Germline values: CDR1 MNHEY, CDR2 SVGAGI. The CDR3 runs 14 residues. Losses at the gene ends were 6 bases for V and 6 bases for J; bases not matched to a gene: 5. CDR3 nucleotides: TGTGCCAGCAGCCGACAGGGGGTCGCCGGGGAGCTGTTTTTT. Translation: CASSRQGVAGELFF.

The chain carries TRBV7-6 and TRBJ2-7; D is perhaps TRBD1 (5 bases). The CDR3 is 15 amino acids. Germline lookup yields CDR1 SGHVS and CDR2 FNYEAQ. Deletions cut 4 bases from V and 5 bases from J, with 18 bases between. The chain's CDR3 is CASSSGKGFVHEQYF. In DNA, the CDR3 is TGTGCCAGCAGCTCTGGTAAGGGGTTTGTCCACGAGCAGTACTTC. Full variable domain (missing parts from reference TRBV7-6 and TRBJ2-7): GAGVSQSPRYKVTKRGQDVALRCDPISGHVSLYWYRQALGQGPEFLTYFNYEAQQDKSGLPNDRFSAERPEGSISTLTIQRTEQRDSAMYRCASSSGKGFVHEQYFGPGTRLTVT.

The V and J genes are TRBV28 and TRBJ2-7; TRBD2 matches 13 bases. J lost 2 bases, V lost 7 bases, and 5 bases had no gene match. CDR1 is MDHEN and CDR2 is SYDVKM in the germline V gene. The CDR3 extends over 15 amino acids. CDR3 coding DNA: TGTGCCAGCAAGACTAGCGGGGGGTCCACCTACGAGCAGTACTTC. Protein sequence: CASKTSGGSTYEQYF. Complete variable domain (other parts from reference TRBV28 and TRBJ2-7): DVKVTQSSRYLVKRTGEKVFLECVQDMDHENMFWYRQDPGLGLRLIYFSYDVKMKEKGDIPEGYSVSREKKERFSLILESASTNQTSMYLCASKTSGGSTYEQYFGPGTRLTVT.

The chain links TRBV20-1 to TRBJ2-5; no definite D call. The V and J ends lost 3 bases and 4 bases respectively, with 6 bases between them. The CDR3 runs to 11 residues. Germline V gene data show CDR1 as DFQATT and CDR2 as SNEGSKA (reference sequence). CDR3 loop: CSASPGETQYF. The CDR3 DNA reads as TGCAGTGCTAGCCCAGGAGAGACCCAGTACTTC.

This clonotype was counted many times. The J gene is TRBJ2-5, the V gene TRBV15; D tentatively reads TRBD1 or TRBD2 (6 bases each). V was clipped by 5 bases and J by 5 bases, with 12 bases between them. CDR1 and CDR2 (germline): LNHNV, YYDKDF (reference sequence). The length of the CDR3 is 13 residues. The CDR3 DNA reads TGTGCCACCAGCGAGGGGGGTCGGGAGACCCAGTACTTC. It translates to CATSEGGRETQYF.